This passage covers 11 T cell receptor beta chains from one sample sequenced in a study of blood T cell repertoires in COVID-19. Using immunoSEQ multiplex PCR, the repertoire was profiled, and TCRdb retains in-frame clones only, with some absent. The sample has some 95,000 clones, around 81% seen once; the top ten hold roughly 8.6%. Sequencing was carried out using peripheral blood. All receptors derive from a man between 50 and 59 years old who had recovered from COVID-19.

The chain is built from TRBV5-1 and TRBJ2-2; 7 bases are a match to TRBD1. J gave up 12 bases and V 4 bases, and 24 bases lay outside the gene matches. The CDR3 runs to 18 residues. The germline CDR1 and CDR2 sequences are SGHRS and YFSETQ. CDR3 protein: CASSLPQGGASQGRKLFF. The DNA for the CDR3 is TGCGCCAGCAGCCTCCCTCAAGGGGGCGCCAGTCAGGGTCGTAAGCTGTTTTTT.

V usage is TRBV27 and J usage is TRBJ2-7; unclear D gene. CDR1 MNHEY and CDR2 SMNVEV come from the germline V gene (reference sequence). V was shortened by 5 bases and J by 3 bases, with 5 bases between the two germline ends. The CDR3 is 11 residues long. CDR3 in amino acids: CASSPLYEQYF. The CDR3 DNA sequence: TGTGCCAGCAGTCCCCTCTACGAGCAGTACTTC.

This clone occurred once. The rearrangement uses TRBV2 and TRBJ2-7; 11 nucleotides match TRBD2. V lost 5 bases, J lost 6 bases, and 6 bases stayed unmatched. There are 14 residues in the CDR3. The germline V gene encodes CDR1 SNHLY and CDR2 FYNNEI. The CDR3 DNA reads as TGTGCCAGCAGTCCACTAGCGGGAGTCGGCGAGCAGTACTTC. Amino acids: CASSPLAGVGEQYF.

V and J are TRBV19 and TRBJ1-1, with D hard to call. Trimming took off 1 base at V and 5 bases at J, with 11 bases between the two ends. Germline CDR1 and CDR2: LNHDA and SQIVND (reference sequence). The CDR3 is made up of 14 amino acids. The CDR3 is CASSIVGRDTEAFF. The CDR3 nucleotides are TGTGCCAGTAGTATAGTAGGGAGGGATACTGAAGCTTTCTTT.

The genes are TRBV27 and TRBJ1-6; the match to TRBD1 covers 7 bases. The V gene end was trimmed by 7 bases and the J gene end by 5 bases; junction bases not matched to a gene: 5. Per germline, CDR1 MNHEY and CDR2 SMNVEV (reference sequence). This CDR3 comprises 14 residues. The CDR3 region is CASNVQGHNSPLHF. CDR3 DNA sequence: TGTGCCAGCAACGTACAGGGGCATAATTCACCCCTCCACTTT.

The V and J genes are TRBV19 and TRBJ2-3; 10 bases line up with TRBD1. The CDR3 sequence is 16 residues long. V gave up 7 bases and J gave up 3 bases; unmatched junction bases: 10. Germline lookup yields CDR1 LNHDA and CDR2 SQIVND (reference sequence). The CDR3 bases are TGTGCCAGTACGGGGAGACAGGGGGCGAAAACAGATACGCAGTATTTT. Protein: CASTGRQGAKTDTQYF.

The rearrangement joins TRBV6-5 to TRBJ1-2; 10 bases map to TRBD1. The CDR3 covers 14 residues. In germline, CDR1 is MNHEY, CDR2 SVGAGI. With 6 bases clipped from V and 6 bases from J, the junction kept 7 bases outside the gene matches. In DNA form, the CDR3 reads TGTGCCAGCAGCCGTACCGGGACAGGGGATGGCTACACCTTC. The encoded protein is CASSRTGTGDGYTF.

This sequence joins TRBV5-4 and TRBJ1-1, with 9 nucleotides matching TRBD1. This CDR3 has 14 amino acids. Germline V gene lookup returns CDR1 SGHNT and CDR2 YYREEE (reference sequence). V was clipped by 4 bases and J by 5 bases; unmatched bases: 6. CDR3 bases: TGTGCCAGCAGCCCGGGACAGGGTTGGACTGAAGCTTTCTTT. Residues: CASSPGQGWTEAFF. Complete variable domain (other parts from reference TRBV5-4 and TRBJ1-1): ETGVTQSPTHLIKTRGQQVTLRCSSQSGHNTVSWYQQALGQGPQFIFQYYREEENGRGNFPPRFSGLQFPNYSSELNVNALELDDSALYLCASSPGQGWTEAFFGQGTRLTVV.

The CDR3 nucleotides read TGTGCCAGCAGCTTGGGAAGCTTGGCAGGGGGCCCGCCTTTCTTT. This codes for CASSLGSLAGGPPFF. The chain links TRBV5-4 to TRBJ1-1; TRBD1 matches 8 bases. The V gene's germline CDR1 is SGHNT and CDR2 YYREEE (reference sequence). The CDR3 spans 15 residues. Trimming at V came to 0 bases and at J to 12 bases, leaving 13 bases not matched to a gene.

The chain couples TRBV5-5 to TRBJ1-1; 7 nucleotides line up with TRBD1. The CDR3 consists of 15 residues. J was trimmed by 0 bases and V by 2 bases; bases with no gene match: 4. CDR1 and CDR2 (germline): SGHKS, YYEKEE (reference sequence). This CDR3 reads CASSFSGTVNTEAFF. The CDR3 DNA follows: TGTGCCAGCAGCTTCTCCGGGACAGTGAACACTGAAGCTTTCTTT. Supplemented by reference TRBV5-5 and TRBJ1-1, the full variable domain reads DAGVTQSPTHLIKTRGQQVTLRCSPISGHKSVSWYQQVLGQGPQFIFQYYEKEERGRGNFPDRFSARQFPNYSSELNVNALLLGDSALYLCASSFSGTVNTEAFFGQGTRLTVV.

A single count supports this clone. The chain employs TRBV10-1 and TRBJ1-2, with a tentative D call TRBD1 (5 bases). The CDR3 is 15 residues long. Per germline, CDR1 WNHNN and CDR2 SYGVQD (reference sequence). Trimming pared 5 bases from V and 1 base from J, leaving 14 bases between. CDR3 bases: TGCGCCAGCAGTCCCGGGAGGGACGGTAACTATGGCTACACCTTC. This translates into CASSPGRDGNYGYTF.